Reported below is one T cell receptor (beta chain). These data belong to a study of blood T cell repertoires in COVID-19. Across the whole study: There were acute and convalescent COVID-19 samples, and they came from the United States, Italy and Spain. Nucleic acid was either cDNA or gDNA, and it came from T cells, B-cell-depleted T cells, or PBMCs.

In the source study's methods: The assay estimated nucleated cells by amplifying reference gene primers. Method: immunoSEQ multiplex PCR; TCRdb's copy keeps in-frame clones and lacks some. V, J and clone size reflect that table, while D and trimming were determined from the DNA. In the table there are 470,000 or so clones, around 88% of which are singletons. V was clipped by 7 bases and J by 2 bases; unmatched bases: 8. The CDR3 loop spans 15 amino acids. CDR1 and CDR2 (germline): SQVTM, ANQGSEA. This receptor was taken from a woman younger than 45 with acute or convalescent COVID-19. The chain uses TRBV29-1 and TRBJ1-3, with TRBD1 identical over 10 bases. The specimen was peripheral blood. The CDR3 spells CSATRDRGAGNTIYF. Here the CDR3 DNA reads TGCAGCGCGACCCGGGACAGGGGTGCTGGAAACACCATATATTTT.